One and the same sample provided the 27 T cell receptor beta chains below, sequenced in a study of blood T cell repertoires in COVID-19. The protocol was immunoSEQ multiplex PCR, while the TCRdb copy is restricted to in-frame clones and leaves out a portion. Of about 120,000 clones detected, over 75% appear once; the ten largest clones hold approximately 17%. Sequenced: peripheral blood. Receptors originate from a man aged 25-45 years with COVID-19, enrolled during active disease.

The chain couples TRBV3-1 (or the pseudogene TRBV3-2) to TRBJ2-5; TRBD2 aligns across 10 bases. Germline V gene sequence: CDR1 LGHDT, CDR2 YNNKEL (reference sequence). V was clipped by 5 bases and J by 3 bases; unmatched bases: 9. This CDR3 spans 16 amino acids. The CDR3 coding sequence is TGTGCCAGCAGCAGGCGGACTAGCGGTTTCGAAGAGACCCAGTACTTC. This codes for CASSRRTSGFEETQYF.

In its sample, this clone was seen once. The CDR3, as DNA: TGCGCCAGCAGTGGCGGCGGGAGTAACACCGGGGAGCTGTTTTTT. Translation gives CASSGGGSNTGELFF. The V and J genes are TRBV10-2 and TRBJ2-2, with TRBD2 matching 7 bases. The CDR3 runs to 15 residues. Germline loops: CDR1 WSHSY, CDR2 SAAADI. V was pared by 4 bases and J by 2 bases, with 4 bases of the junction left unmatched.

The rearrangement uses TRBV28 and TRBJ1-4; no clear D. Germline loops: CDR1 MDHEN, CDR2 SYDVKM. The CDR3 length is 18 residues. V gave up 3 bases and J gave up 0 bases, with 17 bases separating them. CDR3 in DNA: TGTGCCAGCAGTTTGTCCCGCATCGATACTACAACTAATGAAAAACTGTTTTTT. It yields the protein CASSLSRIDTTTNEKLFF.

The chain links TRBV28 to TRBJ1-2; weak D call: TRBD1 (5 bases). Trimming shortened V by 2 bases and J by 2 bases, and 12 bases separated the two germline ends. This CDR3 is built from 15 residues. The germline V gene has CDR1 MDHEN and CDR2 SYDVKM. CDR3 amino acids: CASSLPITGNYGYTF. CDR3 DNA: TGTGCCAGCAGTTTACCGATCACAGGAAACTATGGCTACACCTTC.

V gene TRBV10-2 combines with J gene TRBJ1-3, with D hard to call. This CDR3 comprises 16 residues. V lost 4 bases and J lost 0, with 13 bases in between. Germline CDR1 WSHSY, CDR2 SAAADI. The DNA for the CDR3 is TGCGCCAGCAGTGTTGGAACAGCATTCTCTGGAAACACCATATATTTT. This encodes CASSVGTAFSGNTIYF.

The rearrangement links TRBV4-1 to TRBJ1-4; D is uncertain. The germline V gene encodes CDR1 MGHRA and CDR2 YSYEKL. With 1 base removed from V and 7 bases from J, the gap between germline ends came to 7 bases. The length of the CDR3 is 13 residues. The CDR3 nucleotides are TGCGCCAGCAGCCAAGGACGGAGTGAAAAACTGTTTTTT. The encoded protein is CASSQGRSEKLFF.

This clone was detected only a few times. The chain carries TRBV2 and TRBJ2-5; 10 bases map to TRBD1. Trimming removed 6 bases from V and 5 bases from J; junction bases left unmatched: 6. The CDR3 is 14 residues long. The V gene's germline CDR1 is SNHLY and CDR2 FYNNEI. CDR3 DNA sequence: TGTGCCAGCAGATTGACAGGGGGCTCGGAGACCCAGTACTTC. Its protein is CASRLTGGSETQYF.

At least ten counts were recorded for this clone. V usage is TRBV28 and J usage is TRBJ1-2; D perhaps matches TRBD1 (5 bases). The V gene's germline CDR1 is MDHEN and CDR2 SYDVKM. Trimming removed 6 bases at V and 4 bases at J, with 12 bases between. This CDR3 spans 13 amino acids. CDR3 residues: CASSTTGFYGYTF. The CDR3 nucleotides are TGTGCCAGCAGCACAACAGGATTCTATGGCTACACCTTC.

The chain joins TRBV7-9 to TRBJ1-3, with D uncertain. Deletions cut 4 bases from V and 1 base from J, with 5 bases between. Germline CDR1 reads SEHNR; CDR2 reads FQNEAQ (reference sequence). This CDR3 region has 13 residues. The DNA of the CDR3 is TGTGCCAGCAGCTACACATCTGGAAACACCATATATTTT. It is translated as CASSYTSGNTIYF.

The sample holds a few counts of this clone. The rearrangement uses TRBV6-2 or TRBV6-3 and TRBJ1-2, with 12 bases that match TRBD1. Germline loops: CDR1 MNHEY, CDR2 SVGEGT. The CDR3 sequence is 18 residues long. The V and J ends lost 2 bases and 3 bases, in that order; junction bases with no gene match: 10. The chain's CDR3 is CASSYGGQGASHYYGYTF. The CDR3 DNA follows: TGTGCCAGCAGTTACGGGGGACAGGGGGCTTCCCACTACTATGGCTACACCTTC.

This clone is a singleton in its sample. In DNA, the CDR3 is TGTGCCAGCAGTTACGACTACTCGAACACCGGGGAGCTGTTTTTT. Translating gives CASSYDYSNTGELFF. The chain couples TRBV6-5 to TRBJ2-2, with D tentatively TRBD2 (5 bases). Trimming cost V 2 bases and J 0 bases, with 7 bases left between them. Germline assignment: CDR1 MNHEY and CDR2 SVGAGI. The CDR3 extends over 15 amino acids.

In its sample, this clone was seen a few times. The chain combines TRBV5-5 with TRBJ1-6; maybe TRBD1 (5 bases). The CDR3 is 15 residues long. Looked up from germline, CDR1 is SGHKS and CDR2 is YYEKEE (reference sequence). Trimming took off 1 base at V and 10 bases at J, with 15 bases between the two ends. CDR3 nucleotide sequence: TGTGCCAGCAGCTTGAATCCCAGGGCCGGATCACCCCTCCACTTT. Translation: CASSLNPRAGSPLHF.

The chain carries TRBV7-9 and TRBJ1-3; D gene uncertain. This CDR3 has 15 amino acids. V was shortened by 0 bases and J by 0 bases, with 6 bases between the two germline ends. Germline loops: CDR1 SEHNR, CDR2 FQNEAQ (reference sequence). CDR3 nucleotide sequence: TGTGCCAGCAGCTTAGCCCTACTCTCTGGAAACACCATATATTTT. This gives the protein CASSLALLSGNTIYF.

This chain uses TRBV4-3 with TRBJ1-5; the match to TRBD1 covers 8 bases. The germline V gene encodes CDR1 LGHNA and CDR2 YSLEER. CDR3 size: 15 residues. The J segment lost 0 bases and the V segment lost 4 bases, leaving 2 bases of the junction unmatched. CDR3 region: CASSRGTGSNQPQHF. CDR3 bases: TGCGCCAGCAGCCGTGGGACAGGTAGCAATCAGCCCCAGCATTTT.

This clone appeared a few times. This rearrangement joins TRBV5-1 to TRBJ2-7; D might be TRBD1 (8 bases). The CDR3 is 16 amino acids. The V end was cut by 4 bases, the J end by 4 bases, with 21 bases between. Per germline, CDR1 SGHRS and CDR2 YFSETQ. CDR3 sequence (DNA): TGCGCCAGCAGCGCCGCGCGCACAGGGGGAGGGTACGAGCAGTACTTC. Its translation: CASSAARTGGGYEQYF.

This chain joins TRBV9 and TRBJ2-2, with TRBD2 identical over 7 bases. V was clipped by 2 bases and J by 7 bases; unmatched bases: 8. Germline loops: CDR1 SGDLS, CDR2 YYNGEE. The CDR3 runs 15 residues. The CDR3 DNA reads TGTGCCAGCAGCGTGGCGAGCGGGATGGACGGGGAGCTGTTTTTT. Translation gives CASSVASGMDGELFF.

The J gene is TRBJ2-1, the V gene TRBV7-3; 10 bases line up with TRBD1. V was pared by 2 bases and J by 10 bases, with 8 bases of the junction left unmatched. The CDR3 runs to 15 residues. Germline V CDR1 and CDR2: SGHTA, FQGTGA. CDR3 region: CASSLPGQGSGEQFF. CDR3 sequence (DNA): TGTGCCAGCAGCTTACCGGGACAGGGGAGCGGGGAGCAGTTCTTC. Complete variable domain (other parts from reference TRBV7-3 and TRBJ2-1): GAGVSQTPSNKVTEKGKYVELRCDPISGHTALYWYRQSLGQGPEFLIYFQGTGAADDSGLPNDRFFAVRPEGSVSTLKIQRTERGDSAVYLCASSLPGQGSGEQFFGPGTRLTVL.

This clone was seen ten or more times. J is TRBJ2-7 and V is TRBV5-5, with D perhaps matching TRBD2 (5 bases). V lost 0 bases and J lost 2, with 12 bases in between. There are 15 residues in the CDR3. CDR1 is SGHKS, CDR2 YYEKEE, per germline (reference sequence). DNA of the CDR3: TGTGCCAGCAGCTTGGCGGGGAACAGAGCCTACGAGCAGTACTTC. As protein: CASSLAGNRAYEQYF.

The chain carries TRBV2 and TRBJ2-1; TRBD1 matches 9 bases. This CDR3 contains 15 residues. Trimming took 1 base from V and 8 from J; bases not matched to a gene: 6. The germline V gene has CDR1 SNHLY and CDR2 FYNNEI. This CDR3 is CASSEEGQGWYEQFF. DNA for the CDR3: TGTGCCAGCAGTGAAGAGGGACAGGGTTGGTATGAGCAGTTCTTC.

The gene calls are TRBV7-2 and TRBJ1-3; D perhaps matches TRBD1 (6 bases). Trimming cost V 2 bases and J 2 bases, with 7 bases left between them. The CDR3 runs 14 residues. The germline gives CDR1 SGHTA, CDR2 FQGNSA. CDR3 loop: CASSLNRAGNTIYF. The CDR3 nucleotides read TGTGCCAGCAGCTTAAACAGGGCTGGAAACACCATATATTTT.

The chain links TRBV29-1 to TRBJ1-4; tentatively, D is TRBD1 (5 bases). Germline V gene sequence: CDR1 SQVTM, CDR2 ANQGSEA. V was cut by 4 bases and J by 4 bases, with 10 bases left in between. The CDR3 sequence is 13 residues long. For the CDR3, the DNA is TGCAGCGTTGGGGAGGGGCTTAATGAAAAACTGTTTTTT. Encoded protein: CSVGEGLNEKLFF.

The chain links TRBV19 to TRBJ2-3; 7 bases are a match to TRBD2. CDR1 is LNHDA, CDR2 SQIVND, per germline (reference sequence). Germline trimming cut 6 bases from V and 4 bases from J; bases unmatched to any gene: 13. This CDR3 has 16 residues. Here the CDR3 DNA reads TGTGCCAGTAGCGGAAGACTAGCCTCAGGGCCAGATACGCAGTATTTT. Translated, it gives CASSGRLASGPDTQYF.

This clone occurred a few times. The chain employs TRBV6-2 or TRBV6-3 and TRBJ2-1; maybe TRBD2 (7 bases). Per the germline V gene, CDR1 is MNHEY and CDR2 is SVGEGT. The CDR3 is 15 amino acids. V shed 6 bases and J shed 8 bases, with 20 bases lying between them. Here the CDR3 DNA reads TGTGCCAGCAGCGCCACAGAGGGGGGGGGCCATGAGCAGTTCTTC. Its protein product is CASSATEGGGHEQFF.

The rearrangement uses TRBV7-3 and TRBJ1-1; no definite D call. V lost 2 bases and J 0 bases, leaving 10 bases between the germline ends. The CDR3 contains 15 residues. In germline, CDR1 is SGHTA, CDR2 FQGTGA. The CDR3 DNA reads TGTGCCAGCAGCTTACATGGAGCCTTGAACACTGAAGCTTTCTTT. Encoded protein: CASSLHGALNTEAFF. The whole variable domain, filled in from reference TRBV7-3 and TRBJ1-1, reads GAGVSQTPSNKVTEKGKYVELRCDPISGHTALYWYRQSLGQGPEFLIYFQGTGAADDSGLPNDRFFAVRPEGSVSTLKIQRTERGDSAVYLCASSLHGALNTEAFFGQGTRLTVV.

CDR3 sequence: CAWEGQGKSPLHF. The CDR3 region has the DNA TGTGCCTGGGAAGGACAGGGAAAATCACCCCTCCACTTT. The chain is built from TRBV30 and TRBJ1-6, with 8 bases lining up with TRBD1. This CDR3 contains 13 residues. V lost 5 bases, J lost 10 bases, and 7 bases stayed unmatched. Germline V gene data show CDR1 as GTSNPN and CDR2 as SVGIG (reference sequence).

The rearrangement joins TRBV30 to TRBJ1-1; D is uncertain. CDR1 and CDR2 (germline): GTSNPN, SVGIG (reference sequence). The CDR3 runs 13 residues. CDR3 amino acids: CVLGYQLHTEAFF. The CDR3 DNA reads TGTGTCCTCGGTTACCAACTCCACACTGAAGCTTTCTTT.

The rearrangement uses TRBV2 and TRBJ1-5, with TRBD1 identical over 9 bases. The CDR3 loop spans 15 amino acids. Trimming cost V 4 bases and J 7 bases; bases outside gene matches: 8. Germline V CDR1 and CDR2: SNHLY, FYNNEI. CDR3 in DNA: TGTGCCAGCAGTGCTGGGACAGGGATTTGGCAGCCCCAGCATTTT. This gives the protein CASSAGTGIWQPQHF.